The 3 T cell receptor beta chains presented below share a single source sample, sequenced in a study of blood T cells in healthy people across ages. PCR was performed a second time for about 7 to 12 cycles using a sample-barcoded 5' primer and a J-beta primer mix. TCRdb reanalysed the 5' RACE reads using MiXCR and keeps one entry per CDR3 protein. The sample has hundreds of thousands of distinct CDR3 sequences, roughly 29% seen once. Sequenced material: blood. The receptors come from a woman between 70 and 85 years old in good health.

This chain joins TRBV5-1 and TRBJ2-7, with a possible D match to TRBD2 (6 bases). Germline loops: CDR1 SGHRS, CDR2 YFSETQ. The CDR3 is 12 amino acids. The germline V and J ends were trimmed by 5 bases and 7 bases, with 13 bases remaining between them. CDR3 sequence (DNA): TGCGCCAGCAGTCCTGAGGGGAGGGAGCAGTACTTC. Protein product: CASSPEGREQYF.

This chain uses TRBV6-2 or TRBV6-3 with TRBJ2-3; a possible D gene is TRBD2 (7 bases). The CDR3 spans 16 residues. Germline V gene data show CDR1 as MNHEY and CDR2 as SVGEGT. Trimming removed 8 bases from V and 4 bases from J, with 22 bases in between. The CDR3 DNA is TGTGCCAGCGATTGGGGGGGCGTAATGGGGGCAGATACGCAGTATTTT. It translates to CASDWGGVMGADTQYF.

Comment on this clonotype: Mismatch with germline at one junction end may stem from a read error. J is TRBJ2-7 and V is TRBV4-1; the match to TRBD1 covers 11 bases. The V gene's germline CDR1 is MGHRA and CDR2 YSYEKL. CDR3 length: 18 residues. The CDR3: CASSQGKGIRDRGYEQYF. CDR3 nucleotide sequence: TGCGCCAGCAGCCAAGGAAAAGGAATTCGGGACAGGGGGTACGAGCAGTACTTT.